Below are 24 T cell receptor beta chains sequenced from a single sample in a study of blood T cell repertoires in COVID-19. Libraries were prepared by immunoSEQ multiplex PCR; TCRdb keeps only in-frame clonotypes and omits some of them. The sample comprises roughly 150,000 clones, more than 75% of which are singletons, and under 6.5% rests with the top ten. The sample comprised peripheral blood. These receptors all come from a human donor in a cohort sampled during active COVID-19.

This CDR3 reads CASSELGTSLGSHEFF. CDR3 nucleotides: TGTGCCAGCAGTGAACTGGGGACTTCCCTAGGCTCCCACGAGTTCTTC. The chain couples TRBV6-1 to TRBJ2-1, with a possible D match to TRBD2 (6 bases). From germline, CDR1 is MNHNS and CDR2 SASEGT. V was pared by 2 bases and J by 14 bases, with 25 bases between. CDR3 length: 16 residues.

V gene TRBV11-1 combines with J gene TRBJ1-2; TRBD1 aligns across 11 bases. In germline, CDR1 is SGHAT, CDR2 FQDESV (reference sequence). The length of the CDR3 is 15 residues. J gave up 6 bases and V 5 bases, and 8 bases lay outside the gene matches. The CDR3 DNA sequence: TGTGCCAGCAGCCGGACAGGGGGCGCCTGGGATGGCTACACCTTC. Amino acid sequence: CASSRTGGAWDGYTF.

The J gene is TRBJ1-2, the V gene TRBV19; TRBD1 matches 7 bases. J was trimmed by 2 bases and V by 5 bases; bases with no gene match: 8. The CDR3 spans 15 residues. Germline CDR1 is LNHDA and CDR2 is SQIVND (reference sequence). CDR3 nucleotides: TGTGCCAGTAGTCGAGAGGGACAGCTAAACTATGGCTACACCTTC. This sequence encodes CASSREGQLNYGYTF.

This clone was recorded a few times. The chain carries TRBV3-1 (or the pseudogene TRBV3-2) and TRBJ2-7, with D uncertain. This CDR3 has 11 residues. The V and J ends lost 1 base and 4 bases respectively, with 2 bases between them. The germline gives CDR1 LGHDT, CDR2 YNNKEL (reference sequence). The CDR3 is CASSQAYEQYF. DNA of the CDR3: TGTGCCAGCAGCCAAGCTTACGAGCAGTACTTC.

The chain recombines TRBV16 with TRBJ2-7; TRBD1 matches at 8 bases. The CDR3 is 19 residues long. V trimming: 4 bases; J trimming: 3 bases; junction bases outside the gene matches: 20. From germline, CDR1 is KGHSY and CDR2 FQNENV. CDR3 nucleotides: TGTGCCAGCAGCCCGTCCGGGACAGGAGGAGGCCCTAGGGGCTACGAGCAGTACTTC. Translating it yields CASSPSGTGGGPRGYEQYF.

A single count supports this clone. The chain carries TRBV25-1 and TRBJ1-4, with D tentatively TRBD1 (5 bases). The CDR3 contains 15 residues. Germline CDR1 reads MGHDK; CDR2 reads SYGVNS. Trimming cost V 5 bases and J 5 bases, with 15 bases left between them. CDR3 sequence: CASSLAGGGNEKLFF. The DNA of the CDR3 is TGTGCCAGCAGTCTTGCGGGGGGAGGCAATGAAAAACTGTTTTTT.

This chain joins TRBV5-4 and TRBJ2-5; D is perhaps TRBD1 (5 bases). V lost 0 bases and J 4 bases, leaving 13 bases between the germline ends. CDR3 size: 15 residues. Per germline, CDR1 SGHNT and CDR2 YYREEE (reference sequence). The CDR3 DNA is TGTGCCAGCAGCTTGGCCGGCAGGGTGGGAGAGACCCAGTACTTC. Protein sequence: CASSLAGRVGETQYF.

The rearrangement uses TRBV30 and TRBJ1-4; weak D call: TRBD1 (5 bases). This CDR3 comprises 15 residues. Germline V gene lookup returns CDR1 GTSNPN and CDR2 SVGIG (reference sequence). V dropped 3 bases and J dropped 0 bases, with 11 bases sitting between them. CDR3 DNA: TGTGCCTGGAGCTTCAGGGTTGCAACTAATGAAAAACTGTTTTTT. Amino acids: CAWSFRVATNEKLFF.

V is TRBV6-5 and J is TRBJ1-6; D remains ambiguous. Germline loops: CDR1 MNHEY, CDR2 SVGAGI. V was pared by 10 bases and J by 4 bases, with 14 bases between. The CDR3 consists of 14 residues. The CDR3 nucleotides read TGTGCCACCATACCCATACAGTATAATTCACCCCTCCACTTT. Encoded protein: CATIPIQYNSPLHF.

This chain uses TRBV5-1 with TRBJ1-1; 8 bases align to TRBD1. This CDR3 contains 16 residues. CDR1 is SGHRS and CDR2 is YFSETQ in the germline V gene. V lost 1 base to trimming and J lost 5 bases; unmatched junction nucleotides: 10. The CDR3 sequence is CASSLSGQGAITEAFF. The CDR3 region has the DNA TGCGCCAGCAGCTTGTCGGGTCAGGGGGCGATAACTGAAGCTTTCTTT.

The chain joins TRBV6-5 to TRBJ2-1, with 11 bases matching TRBD1. This CDR3 has 15 residues. J was trimmed by 4 bases and V by 4 bases; bases with no gene match: 3. Germline V gene data show CDR1 as MNHEY and CDR2 as SVGAGI. The CDR3 bases are TGTGCCAGCAGTTCCGGACAGGGGGCTTACAATGAGCAGTTCTTC. The encoded protein is CASSSGQGAYNEQFF.

This rearrangement joins TRBV28 to TRBJ1-1; possibly TRBD1 for D (5 bases). The germline CDR1 and CDR2 sequences are MDHEN and SYDVKM. The CDR3 is 13 residues long. V lost 6 bases, J lost 1 base, and 9 bases lay in between. Here the CDR3 DNA reads TGTGCCAGCAGGTGGACACCGAACACTGAAGCTTTCTTT. The encoded protein is CASRWTPNTEAFF. Full variable domain (remainder filled in from reference TRBV28 and TRBJ1-1): DVKVTQSSRYLVKRTGEKVFLECVQDMDHENMFWYRQDPGLGLRLIYFSYDVKMKEKGDIPEGYSVSREKKERFSLILESASTNQTSMYLCASRWTPNTEAFFGQGTRLTVV.

This chain joins TRBV5-1 and TRBJ1-2, with a possible D match to TRBD1 (5 bases). The germline gives CDR1 SGHRS, CDR2 YFSETQ. The length of the CDR3 is 14 residues. V lost 1 base to trimming and J lost 2 bases, with 9 bases between them. The CDR3 coding sequence is TGCGCCAGCAGCTTGATTCCAGGGAACTATGGCTACACCTTC. This translates into CASSLIPGNYGYTF.

V gene TRBV5-1 combines with J gene TRBJ2-5; possible D gene TRBD1, 6 bases. The germline CDR1 and CDR2 sequences are SGHRS and YFSETQ. Trimming pared 0 bases from V and 1 base from J, leaving 13 bases between. This CDR3 has 16 residues. DNA for the CDR3: TGCGCCAGCAGCTTGGAGGACAGAGGGGGCCAAGAGACCCAGTACTTC. This translates into CASSLEDRGGQETQYF.

This rearrangement joins TRBV11-2 to TRBJ1-5; no reliable D call. The CDR3 totals 14 residues. Germline V gene sequence: CDR1 SGHAT, CDR2 FQNNGV. V was shortened by 0 bases and J by 9 bases, with 12 bases between the two germline ends. CDR3 loop: CASSLDKSPRPQHF. CDR3 DNA sequence: TGTGCCAGCAGCTTAGATAAAAGCCCCCGGCCCCAGCATTTT.

The rearrangement links TRBV6-5 to TRBJ1-2; 9 bases align to TRBD1. This CDR3 contains 14 residues. Trimming cost V 6 bases and J 6 bases; bases outside gene matches: 8. The V gene's germline CDR1 is MNHEY and CDR2 SVGAGI. The DNA for the CDR3 is TGTGCCAGCAGCTTGGACAGGGGTGAGAATGGCTACACCTTC. It encodes CASSLDRGENGYTF.

The chain couples TRBV10-1 to TRBJ2-1; 10 nucleotides align to TRBD2. Germline trimming cut 1 base from V and 7 bases from J; bases unmatched to any gene: 7. Germline values: CDR1 WNHNN, CDR2 SYGVQD (reference sequence). This CDR3 region has 16 residues. DNA for the CDR3: TGCGCCAGCAGTGAGTTAGGACTAGCGGAAGGGAATGAGCAGTTCTTC. It encodes CASSELGLAEGNEQFF.

This rearrangement joins TRBV20-1 to TRBJ2-1, with D perhaps TRBD1 (6 bases). The germline V gene has CDR1 DFQATT and CDR2 SNEGSKA (reference sequence). The CDR3 runs 11 residues. The V and J ends lost 6 bases and 9 bases respectively, with 12 bases between them. This CDR3 reads CSARTVGEQFF. The CDR3, as DNA: TGCAGTGCGAGGACAGTTGGTGAGCAGTTCTTC.

This chain connects TRBV30 to TRBJ1-2; maybe TRBD1 (6 bases). Germline values: CDR1 GTSNPN, CDR2 SVGIG (reference sequence). V was clipped by 3 bases and J by 0 bases, with 14 bases between them. The CDR3 has 15 residues. CDR3 DNA sequence: TGTGCCTGGAGGCTAACGGACAGATCTAACTATGGCTACACCTTC. The encoded protein is CAWRLTDRSNYGYTF. The full variable domain, with the rest looked up from reference TRBV30 and TRBJ1-2, is SQTIHQWPATLVQPVGSPLSLECTVEGTSNPNLYWYRQAAGRGLQLLFYSVGIGQISSEVPQNLSASRPQDRQFILSSKKLLLSDSGFYLCAWRLTDRSNYGYTFGSGTRLTVV.

This clone occurred once. In nucleotides, the CDR3 is TGTGCCAGCAGCCGACAGGGGTCTGGAAACACCATATATTTT. This translates into CASSRQGSGNTIYF. The V gene is TRBV5-4, the J gene TRBJ1-3; TRBD1 agrees at 8 bases. The CDR3 is made up of 14 amino acids. Germline V gene data show CDR1 as SGHNT and CDR2 as YYREEE (reference sequence). V was clipped by 4 bases and J by 1 base; unmatched bases: 1.

As regards this clone: A read error may produce the germline difference seen at one junction end. Other DNA sequences within the sample encode an identical CDR3. The V gene is TRBV7-9, the J gene TRBJ2-1; 8 bases fit TRBD1. The CDR3 length is 14 residues. The germline V gene has CDR1 SEHNR and CDR2 FQNEAQ (reference sequence). The chain's CDR3 is CASSFPGGVNEQFF. CDR3 in DNA: TGCGCCAGCAGCTTCCCAGGGGGCGTTAATGAGCAGTTCTTC. The full variable domain, completed using reference TRBV7-9 and TRBJ2-1, is DTGVSQNPRHKITKRGQNVTFRCDPISEHNRLYWYRQTLGQGPEFLTYFQNEAQLEKSRLLSDRFSAERPKGSFSTLEIQRTEQGDSAMYLCASSFPGGVNEQFFGPGTRLTVL.

V and J are TRBV6-5 and TRBJ2-3, with D hard to call. Per germline, CDR1 MNHEY and CDR2 SVGAGI. V shed 2 bases and J shed 1 base, with 7 bases lying between them. The CDR3 length is 14 residues. CDR3 amino acids: CASSYKRGTDTQYF. The CDR3 DNA is TGTGCCAGCAGTTACAAACGGGGCACAGATACGCAGTATTTT.

CDR3 in DNA: TGTGCCAGCAGCTTTACAGCTTATGAGCAGTTCTTC. This codes for CASSFTAYEQFF. This chain joins TRBV12-3 or TRBV12-4 and TRBJ2-1, with unresolved D. This CDR3 has 12 amino acids. Between the trimmed V and J ends, which lost 6 bases and 8 bases, there was a span of 11 bases.

The V gene is TRBV5-8, the J gene TRBJ2-2, with a tentative D call TRBD2 (6 bases). The CDR3 loop spans 17 amino acids. Germline values: CDR1 SGHTS, CDR2 YDEGEE. Trimming cost V 0 bases and J 2 bases, with 14 bases left between them. The CDR3 reads CASSLAWVAVNTGELFF. DNA for the CDR3: TGTGCCAGCAGCTTGGCCTGGGTAGCGGTAAACACCGGGGAGCTGTTTTTT. Looking up the rest from reference TRBV5-8 and TRBJ2-2 gives the full variable domain: EAGVTQSPTHLIKTRGQQATLRCSPISGHTSVYWYQQALGLGLQFLLWYDEGEERNRGNFPPRFSGRQFPNYSSELNVNALELEDSALYLCASSLAWVAVNTGELFFGEGSRLTVL.